One sample yielded the 13 T cell receptor beta chains listed below, sequenced in a study of shared T cell receptors in the human thymus. Profiled with immunoSEQ multiplex PCR; TCRdb holds only in-frame clones, not every one. This sample yields about 380,000 clones, of which approximately 95% are seen a single time; 0.02% belongs to the top ten. The sequencing sample was made of thymocytes. The source is a human donor.

CDR3 sequence: CASSLIRQAAYGTQYF. CDR3 nucleotides: TGTGCCAGCAGTCTGATCCGACAGGCGGCCTATGGGACCCAGTACTTC. The chain links TRBV27 to TRBJ2-5; D perhaps matches TRBD1 (6 bases). The CDR3 sequence is 16 residues long. Germline V lookup: CDR1 MNHEY, CDR2 SMNVEV (reference sequence). V was pared by 5 bases and J by 7 bases, with 23 bases between.

The chain is built from TRBV19 and TRBJ1-1, with 8 bases lining up with TRBD1. Germline V CDR1 and CDR2: LNHDA, SQIVND (reference sequence). J gave up 0 bases and V 5 bases, and 11 bases lay outside the gene matches. CDR3 length: 17 amino acids. The DNA of the CDR3 is TGTGCCAGTAGTTCCTTGAGGGACAGGTGCATGAACACTGAAGCTTTCTTT. Translating it yields CASSSLRDRCMNTEAFF.

The chain carries TRBV5-4 and TRBJ2-5, with D tentatively TRBD1 (5 bases). V was pared by 2 bases and J by 3 bases, with 11 bases between. This CDR3 contains 14 residues. The germline V gene has CDR1 SGHNT and CDR2 YYREEE (reference sequence). CDR3 sequence: CASSFQGREETQYF. CDR3 nucleotide sequence: TGTGCCAGCAGCTTCCAGGGAAGGGAAGAGACCCAGTACTTC.

V is TRBV28 and J is TRBJ2-5; 9 bases line up with TRBD2. Germline CDR1 MDHEN, CDR2 SYDVKM. The CDR3 is 19 residues long. The junction had 22 bases not matched to a gene; V was cut back by 6 bases and J by 5 bases. The CDR3 is CASSSTSGQNLGRSETQYF. Written as DNA, the CDR3 is TGTGCCAGCAGCTCGACTAGCGGTCAGAATTTGGGGCGATCGGAGACCCAGTACTTC.

The rearrangement joins TRBV15 to TRBJ2-4; TRBD1 matches at 7 bases. The germline V gene encodes CDR1 LNHNV and CDR2 YYDKDF (reference sequence). The CDR3 is 19 residues long. Trimming cost V 5 bases and J 0 bases; bases outside gene matches: 16. The DNA for the CDR3 is TGTGCCACCAGCGAAGACTGCAACGGGGACAGCCTAGCCAAAAACATTCAGTACTTC. Residues: CATSEDCNGDSLAKNIQYF.

The J gene is TRBJ1-5, the V gene TRBV2, with D perhaps TRBD1 (6 bases). Trimming cost V 3 bases and J 0 bases, with 15 bases left between them. Germline CDR1 SNHLY, CDR2 FYNNEI. The CDR3 totals 17 residues. The CDR3 region is CASSDRGWGNSNQPQHF. The CDR3 nucleotides read TGTGCCAGCAGTGACAGGGGATGGGGAAATAGCAATCAGCCCCAGCATTTT.

This rearrangement joins TRBV19 to TRBJ1-2; possible D gene TRBD1, 6 bases. The CDR3 has 13 amino acids. The germline gives CDR1 LNHDA, CDR2 SQIVND (reference sequence). Deletions cut 8 bases from V and 8 bases from J, with 18 bases between. The CDR3 region is CASAEGGEDGYTF. CDR3 DNA: TGTGCCAGTGCCGAGGGGGGAGAGGACGGCTACACCTTC.

This rearrangement joins TRBV7-2 to TRBJ2-7, with 9 bases fitting TRBD2. Per germline, CDR1 SGHTA and CDR2 FQGNSA. The CDR3 sequence is 14 residues long. J lost 2 bases, V lost 1 base, and 0 bases had no gene match. Written as DNA, the CDR3 is TGTGCCAGCAGCTTAGGCGGGAGGGCCTACGAGCAGTACTTC. Residues: CASSLGGRAYEQYF.

The V and J genes are TRBV30 and TRBJ2-5, with a tentative D call TRBD1 (6 bases). The CDR3 is 14 amino acids. The V end lost 3 bases, the J end lost 7 bases, and 18 bases lay between the germline ends. CDR1 GTSNPN and CDR2 SVGIG come from the germline V gene (reference sequence). Here the CDR3 reads CAWRPDRIRATQYF. CDR3 DNA sequence: TGTGCCTGGAGACCGGACAGAATTAGAGCGACCCAGTACTTC.

The chain employs TRBV28 and TRBJ2-1; 9 bases line up with TRBD2. V dropped 2 bases and J dropped 1; count of bases not matched to a gene: 12. The CDR3 is 19 amino acids. Germline CDR1 reads MDHEN; CDR2 reads SYDVKM. The CDR3 is CASSLQGLAPSKSYNEQFF. The DNA of the CDR3 is TGTGCCAGCAGTTTACAAGGACTAGCGCCTTCAAAGTCCTACAATGAGCAGTTCTTC. The entire variable domain, with the rest obtained from reference TRBV28 and TRBJ2-1, is as follows: DVKVTQSSRYLVKRTGEKVFLECVQDMDHENMFWYRQDPGLGLRLIYFSYDVKMKEKGDIPEGYSVSREKKERFSLILESASTNQTSMYLCASSLQGLAPSKSYNEQFFGPGTRLTVL.

The chain recombines TRBV7-3 with TRBJ2-1; TRBD2 agrees at 11 bases. The CDR3 is made up of 19 amino acids. Germline lookup yields CDR1 SGHTA and CDR2 FQGTGA. J was trimmed by 4 bases and V by 5 bases; bases with no gene match: 16. The CDR3 spells CASSPHTRLAGMHYNEQFF. The CDR3 coding sequence is TGTGCCAGCAGCCCGCACACGAGACTAGCGGGAATGCATTACAATGAGCAGTTCTTC.

The chain has TRBV4-1 and TRBJ2-5; 7 positions agree with TRBD2. The V gene end was trimmed by 2 bases and the J gene end by 5 bases; junction bases not matched to a gene: 20. The germline gives CDR1 MGHRA, CDR2 YSYEKL. This CDR3 has 19 amino acids. CDR3 nucleotides: TGCGCCAGCAGCCAACCCGAAACCAAGAAGCGGGATATGCGGGAGACCCAGTACTTC. This encodes CASSQPETKKRDMRETQYF.

The gene calls are TRBV7-9 and TRBJ2-7; D unclear. This CDR3 has 11 residues. Germline V gene data show CDR1 as SEHNR and CDR2 as FQNEAQ (reference sequence). The germline V and J ends were trimmed by 5 bases and 7 bases, with 9 bases remaining between them. The CDR3 spells CASSVTWEQYF. The CDR3 DNA sequence: TGTGCCAGCAGCGTGACTTGGGAGCAGTACTTC.